This T cell receptor beta chain is drawn from a study of CD4 T cells in relation to SARS-CoV-2 and coronaviruses. Study details: The restricting HLA molecule for shared crossreactive spike epitopes was mapped.

Study conclusions and caveats: The assay detects memory recall responses, not culture-primed primary responses.

Unexposed donor CD4+ T cells date from about 2011-2018, before the COVID-19 pandemic. Naive and memory CD4+ T cells were separated from cryopreserved PBMCs. After removal of 4 bases from V and 10 bases from J, the junction contained 15 bases not matched to a gene. CDR3 length: 15 residues. Germline assignment: CDR1 LNHDA and CDR2 SQIVND (reference sequence). Regarding this clone: Antigen specificity is unknown.

Libraries were prepared by immunoSEQ multiplex PCR; TCRdb keeps only in-frame clonotypes and omits some of them. The sample has about 64,000 clones; 85% to 95% are singletons. The chain is built from TRBV19 and TRBJ2-7; 8 bases map to TRBD1. Specimen: naive CD4+ T cells from PBMCs. Stated subset: naive CD4+ T cells isolated by negative enrichment. The source of this sequence is a human donor in good health. The DNA for the CDR3 is TGTGCCAGTAGTACCCGACGGACAGGGATAGGCGGACAGTACTTC. It translates to CASSTRRTGIGGQYF.